These 22 T cell receptor beta chains originate from one sample sequenced in a study of ipilimumab plus nivolumab after autologous stem cell transplantation. The protocol was immunoSEQ multiplex PCR, while the TCRdb copy is restricted to in-frame clones and leaves out a portion. The data hold about 40,000 clones, with nearly 95% observed a single time. This sample comprised PBMCs, obtained in a trial of ipilimumab plus nivolumab as post-transplant consolidation. The receptor set was obtained from a male donor with multiple myeloma.

In this sample, this clone turned up a few times. The chain has TRBV7-9 and TRBJ1-6, with D hard to call. The CDR3 loop spans 16 amino acids. CDR1 and CDR2 from the germline V gene are SEHNR and FQNEAQ (reference sequence). V was trimmed by 6 bases and J by 7 bases, leaving 19 bases between them. DNA of the CDR3: TGTGCCAGCAGTAGGGATACACGGCTTGCCAATTCACCCCTCCACTTT. Translation: CASSRDTRLANSPLHF.

This chain joins TRBV9 and TRBJ2-2; 7 bases fit TRBD2. Germline assignment: CDR1 SGDLS and CDR2 YYNGEE. Germline trimming cut 0 bases from V and 4 bases from J; bases unmatched to any gene: 9. The CDR3 extends over 17 amino acids. CDR3 sequence reads: CASSVGRVAGVTGELFF. DNA for the CDR3: TGTGCCAGCAGCGTAGGTCGAGTAGCGGGCGTCACCGGGGAGCTGTTTTTT.

The gene calls are TRBV6-7 and TRBJ1-4, with 12 bases identical to TRBD1. TRBV6-7 is classed as an ORF, of uncertain function. J was trimmed by 8 bases and V by 6 bases; bases with no gene match: 16. This CDR3 spans 18 amino acids. CDR3 bases: TGTGCCAGCAGGAAACCGGGACAGGGGGCGTCGGGCAACGAAAAACTGTTTTTT. As protein: CASRKPGQGASGNEKLFF.

The chain couples TRBV5-1 to TRBJ2-7; TRBD1 agrees at 8 bases. The V segment lost 5 bases and the J segment 6 bases; nucleotides outside the gene matches: 13. The CDR3 loop spans 15 amino acids. Germline V gene sequence: CDR1 SGHRS, CDR2 YFSETQ. CDR3 bases: TGCGCCAGCAGTCAGACAGGGGAATCAGGTCGCGAGCAGTACTTC. It translates to CASSQTGESGREQYF.

This clone was seen just once. The chain joins TRBV7-2 to TRBJ2-3; no reliable D call. Deletions cut 6 bases from V and 6 bases from J, with 10 bases between. The CDR3 spans 12 residues. The germline V gene encodes CDR1 SGHTA and CDR2 FQGNSA. The CDR3 region has the DNA TGTGCCAGCAGACCCAGTTTGGATACGCAGTATTTT. Amino acid sequence: CASRPSLDTQYF. Together with reference TRBV7-2 and TRBJ2-3, the CDR3 gives the full variable domain: GAGVSQSPSNKVTEKGKDVELRCDPISGHTALYWYRQSLGQGLEFLIYFQGNSAPDKSGLPSDRFSAERTGGSVSTLTIQRTQQEDSAVYLCASRPSLDTQYFGPGTRLTVL.

The chain joins TRBV29-1 to TRBJ1-1, with 11 bases aligning to TRBD1. The CDR3 is 13 amino acids. V gave up 6 bases and J gave up 7 bases; unmatched junction bases: 7. Germline V gives CDR1 SQVTM, CDR2 ANQGSEA. The CDR3 protein is CSVDMGQGVEAFF. CDR3 nucleotides: TGCAGCGTCGACATGGGACAGGGGGTTGAAGCTTTCTTT.

This clone was detected once. V and J are TRBV29-1 and TRBJ1-1, with 10 positions matching TRBD1. This CDR3 has 12 residues. V shed 7 bases, J shed 5 bases, and the junction held 4 bases outside the gene matches. Germline V gene data show CDR1 as SQVTM and CDR2 as ANQGSEA. The CDR3 protein is CSGGTGETEAFF. The CDR3 region has the DNA TGCAGCGGGGGGACAGGGGAAACTGAAGCTTTCTTT.

J is TRBJ1-2 and V is TRBV5-6; 10 bases fit TRBD1. The length of the CDR3 is 16 residues. Germline-derived CDR1 and CDR2 are SGHDT and YYEEEE. V lost 2 bases and J lost 7; bases outside the gene matches: 11. The CDR3 is CASSLGATGGVGGYTF. In DNA form, the CDR3 reads TGTGCCAGCAGCTTAGGGGCGACAGGGGGCGTAGGTGGCTACACCTTC. The variable domain in full, with the rest retrieved from reference TRBV5-6 and TRBJ1-2, is DAGVTQSPTHLIKTRGQQVTLRCSPKSGHDTVSWYQQALGQGPQFIFQYYEEEERQRGNFPDRFSGHQFPNYSSELNVNALLLGDSALYLCASSLGATGGVGGYTFGSGTRLTVV.

The chain carries TRBV7-9 and TRBJ2-7; 7 bases are shared with TRBD2. This CDR3 is 15 amino acids long. Losses at the gene ends were 4 bases for V and 6 bases for J; bases not matched to a gene: 12. Per the germline V gene, CDR1 is SEHNR and CDR2 is FQNEAQ (reference sequence). The CDR3 bases are TGTGCCAGCAGCTGCAACCAGGGAGGGATTTGCGAGCAGTACTTC. Encoded protein: CASSCNQGGICEQYF.

The chain carries TRBV29-1 and TRBJ1-2; D gene uncertain. Trimming removed 3 bases at V and 8 bases at J, with 4 bases between. Germline CDR1 reads SQVTM; CDR2 reads ANQGSEA. The CDR3 runs to 9 residues. CDR3 region: CSVDKGYTF. The CDR3 region has the DNA TGCAGCGTTGATAAGGGCTACACCTTC.

This chain joins TRBV7-3 and TRBJ2-1; D gene ambiguous. The CDR3 sequence is 15 residues long. With 1 base removed from V and 2 bases from J, the gap between germline ends came to 9 bases. CDR1 and CDR2 (germline): SGHTA, FQGTGA. The CDR3 bases are TGTGCCAGCAGCTTAATGGCACGCACCTACAATGAGCAGTTCTTC. Its protein is CASSLMARTYNEQFF.

In its sample, this clone was seen once. This chain connects TRBV29-1 to TRBJ1-2; D is uncertain. V was clipped by 2 bases and J by 5 bases, with 6 bases between them. The CDR3 is 11 amino acids. Germline loops: CDR1 SQVTM, CDR2 ANQGSEA. The CDR3 DNA sequence: TGCAGCGTTGAATCGGGTTATGGCTACACCTTC. Translated: CSVESGYGYTF.

V gene TRBV4-2 combines with J gene TRBJ2-1; D possibly matches TRBD1 or TRBD2 (5 bases each). Germline lookup yields CDR1 LGHNA and CDR2 YNFKEQ. The length of the CDR3 is 15 residues. Trimming removed 4 bases from V and 0 bases from J, with 10 bases in between. CDR3 nucleotide sequence: TGTGCCAGCAGCCCCCGGGACCCCTCCTACAATGAGCAGTTCTTC. Translated, it gives CASSPRDPSYNEQFF.

The chain carries TRBV6-1 and TRBJ1-6, with D tentatively TRBD1 (6 bases). CDR1 is MNHNS, CDR2 SASEGT, per germline. Trimming pared 0 bases from V and 5 bases from J, leaving 14 bases between. The CDR3 is 17 amino acids. The CDR3 spells CASSEALGGFNNSPLHF. DNA for the CDR3: TGTGCCAGCAGTGAAGCGCTGGGGGGCTTCAATAATTCACCCCTCCACTTT.

The chain recombines TRBV7-2 with TRBJ2-5; 9 nucleotides align to TRBD2. Per the germline V gene, CDR1 is SGHTA and CDR2 is FQGNSA. Unmatched junction bases numbered 7, after V lost 4 bases and J lost 4 bases. CDR3 length: 15 amino acids. The CDR3 region is CASSSGLARGETQYF. Written as DNA, the CDR3 is TGTGCCAGCAGCTCGGGACTAGCCCGGGGAGAGACCCAGTACTTC.

The gene calls are TRBV5-6 and TRBJ2-7, with TRBD1 matching 7 bases. This CDR3 has 13 amino acids. The germline V gene encodes CDR1 SGHDT and CDR2 YYEEEE. The J segment lost 3 bases and the V segment lost 4 bases, leaving 4 bases of the junction unmatched. CDR3 in amino acids: CASSRDRLYEQYF. DNA of the CDR3: TGTGCCAGCAGCCGGGACAGACTCTACGAGCAGTACTTC.

This clone has just a few counts. The chain carries TRBV12-2 and TRBJ1-3. TRBV12-2 is recorded as a pseudogene. This CDR3 has 15 amino acids. The CDR3 sequence is CASRIRRLSGNTIYF. As DNA, the CDR3 is TGTGCAAGTCGCATTAGACGGCTCTCTGGAAACACCATATATTTT.

This clone has only one observation. The genes are TRBV28 and TRBJ1-2; 7 bases line up with TRBD1. J lost 1 base, V lost 4 bases, and 9 bases had no gene match. CDR3 size: 16 residues. Germline V CDR1 and CDR2: MDHEN, SYDVKM. Here the CDR3 DNA reads TGTGCCAGCAGTTGGGGGGGAGGGGGCTATAACTATGGCTACACCTTC. Residues: CASSWGGGGYNYGYTF.

The V call is TRBV4-1, the J call TRBJ1-6, with D maybe TRBD1 (5 bases). Looked up from germline, CDR1 is MGHRA and CDR2 is YSYEKL. V lost 3 bases to trimming and J lost 9 bases, with 15 bases between them. The CDR3 sequence is 15 residues long. CDR3 in amino acids: CASSHPAGRGSPLHF. The CDR3 DNA sequence: TGCGCCAGCAGCCATCCCGCGGGTAGGGGTTCACCCCTCCACTTT.

V gene TRBV25-1 combines with J gene TRBJ1-2; 8 bases fit TRBD1. Losses at the gene ends were 0 bases for V and 8 bases for J; bases not matched to a gene: 8. Germline values: CDR1 MGHDK, CDR2 SYGVNS. This CDR3 comprises 15 residues. The CDR3 coding sequence is TGTGCCAGCAGTGAATATGACAGGGGTTTTTGCGGCTACACCTTC. Translating gives CASSEYDRGFCGYTF.

V gene TRBV4-3 combines with J gene TRBJ2-1; a weak D match, TRBD1 (5 bases). CDR3 size: 15 residues. Germline V gene data show CDR1 as LGHNA and CDR2 as YSLEER. V was pared by 4 bases and J by 4 bases, with 14 bases between. The CDR3 DNA is TGCGCCAGCAGCCGGGGCCAAAAACTTTACAATGAGCAGTTCTTC. Translating it yields CASSRGQKLYNEQFF.

V and J are TRBV11-1 and TRBJ2-5; D remains ambiguous. The DNA matches TRBJ2-7 better at its end, which makes the J call doubtful. This CDR3 spans 15 amino acids. Germline V gene data show CDR1 as SGHAT and CDR2 as FQDESV (reference sequence). The CDR3 nucleotides read TGTGCCAGCAGCTTGGGCCCTGGCCTCTCCTACGAGCAGTACTTC. Amino acids: CASSLGPGLSYEQYF.